These T cell receptor beta chains were read from a single sample in a study of blood T cells in healthy people across ages. TCRdb re-derived calls from the 5' RACE reads in MiXCR, one entry per CDR3 protein. The sample holds nearly 1 million distinct CDR3 sequences, roughly half seen once. The sample taken for sequencing was blood. The source is a woman aged 55-70 years in good health. CDR3s include the opening cysteine and the closing phenylalanine or tryptophan. Each record gives: D gene, clone size, V gene, J gene, CDR3 DNA, CDR3 protein. D genes are given only for firm matches. The size field is filled for only some rows; it gives once, few, many or a size class.

TRBD2	NA	TRBV14	TRBJ2-1	TGTGCCAGCAGCCAAGTTAGCGGGAGGGAGCAGTTCTTC	CASSQVSGREQFF
NA	NA	TRBV4-3	TRBJ1-5	TGCGCCAGCAGCCAAGGGCATGGGGAGCCCCAGCATTTT	CASSQGHGEPQHF
NA	NA	TRBV20-1	TRBJ2-7	TGCAGTGCTACCGTCACAAATAATGAGCAGTACTTC	CSATVTNNEQYF
TRBD1	once	TRBV4-1	TRBJ1-2	TGCGCCAGCAGCCAGGCCCGGACAGGCAACTATGGCTACACCTTC	CASSQARTGNYGYTF
NA	NA	TRBV10-3	TRBJ1-2	TGTGCCATCAGTGAGTCGGGCGGCTATGGCTACACCTTC	CAISESGGYGYTF
NA	NA	TRBV10-3	TRBJ2-5	TGTGCCATCAGTCCGGGGCAGGGACAGACCCAGTACTTC	CAISPGQGQTQYF
TRBD1	NA	TRBV7-2	TRBJ2-1	TGTGCCAGCAGCTTGGGGACAGGTAACTACAATGAGCAGTTCTTC	CASSLGTGNYNEQFF
NA	NA	TRBV9	TRBJ2-7	TGTGCCAGCAGCGTAGGTGGCGGGACCCCCTACGAGCAGTACTTC	CASSVGGGTPYEQYF
NA	NA	TRBV28	TRBJ1-2	TGTGCCAGCAGTTTGTCTATCGGGGCGAGAGGCTACACCTTC	CASSLSIGARGYTF
NA	NA	TRBV20-1	TRBJ2-1	TGCAGTGCAGGAGTCTCCTACAATGAGCAGTTCTTC	CSAGVSYNEQFF
TRBD2	NA	TRBV5-1	TRBJ2-1	TGCGCCAGCAGCCTAGGGACTAGCAGAAACAATGAGCAGTTCTTC	CASSLGTSRNNEQFF
NA	few	TRBV28	TRBJ2-7	TGTGCCAGCAGTTTATTTACTACCTACGAGCAGTACTTC	CASSLFTTYEQYF
TRBD2	NA	TRBV7-2	TRBJ2-1	TGTGCCAGCAGACCTCGGACAGGGGCAACTAGCGGGAGGGGAGTTCTGGAGCAGTTCTTC	CASRPRTGATSGRGVLEQFF
NA	NA	TRBV18	TRBJ1-5	TGTGCCAGCTCACGAGAAGAGGGCGAACCCCAGCATTTT	CASSREEGEPQHF
TRBD1	NA	TRBV29-1	TRBJ1-4	TGCAGCGTTGGGATCGGGACAGTAAATGAAAAACTGTTTTTT	CSVGIGTVNEKLFF
NA	NA	TRBV10-3	TRBJ2-5	TGTGCCATCAGTGTAGGGGTTTGGGAGACCCAGTACTTC	CAISVGVWETQYF
NA	few	TRBV29-1	TRBJ1-1	TGCAGCGTTGAGTTTGTTATGAACACTGAAGCTTTCTTT	CSVEFVMNTEAFF
NA	few	TRBV20-1	TRBJ2-1	TGCAGTGTGTGGGCGGGAGCAGGGGGCTCCTACAATGAGCAGTTCTTC	CSVWAGAGGSYNEQFF
NA	NA	TRBV3-1	TRBJ2-3	TGTGCCAGCGGGAGAAGCACAGATACGCAGTATTTT	CASGRSTDTQYF
TRBD2	NA	TRBV28	TRBJ2-3	TGTGCCAGCAGCCGGGGACTAGCGTCTAGCACAGATACGCAGTATTTT	CASSRGLASSTDTQYF
NA	NA	TRBV5-1	TRBJ2-1	TGCGCCAGCAGAACGGCGGGGAATGAGCGGTTCTTC	CASRTAGNERFF
NA	few	TRBV12-3/TRBV12-4	TRBJ2-6	TGTGCCAGCAGTTTTACTGGTGTTTACTCTGGGGCCAACGTCCTGACTTTC	CASSFTGVYSGANVLTF
TRBD1	NA	TRBV7-9	TRBJ1-6	TGTGCCAGCAGCAGGGGACAGGGGAGCTCACCCCTCCACTTT	CASSRGQGSSPLHF
TRBD1	NA	TRBV11-2	TRBJ2-5	TGTGCCAGCAGCATGGGACAGAAGTACCAAGAGACCCAGTACTTC	CASSMGQKYQETQYF
NA	NA	TRBV6-1	TRBJ2-1	TGTGCCAGCAGTGAACCCGACAGATCCGACATGTTCTTC	CASSEPDRSDMFF
NA	few	TRBV28	TRBJ2-7	TGTGCCAGCAGTTTAAAGCCTTCCTACGAGCAGTACTTC	CASSLKPSYEQYF
NA	NA	TRBV6-1	TRBJ1-4	TGTGCCAGCAGTGAGGGTGGCACGGGAAGGGGAAAACTGTTTTTT	CASSEGGTGRGKLFF
TRBD2	few	TRBV6-5	TRBJ2-3	TGTGCCAGCAGTTACGAGGCGGGAGGCACAGATACGCAGTATTTT	CASSYEAGGTDTQYF
NA	once	TRBV19	TRBJ2-3	TGTGCCAGTACTTCTGGGGCGCTTACAGATACGCAGTATTTT	CASTSGALTDTQYF
NA	NA	TRBV20-1	TRBJ1-5	TGCAGTGCTAGAGATCCCAGGAGCAATCAGCCCCAGCATTTT	CSARDPRSNQPQHF
TRBD2	NA	TRBV19	TRBJ2-5	TGTGTCAGTAGTATCGGTAGCGGGATCCAAGAGACCCAGTACTTC	CVSSIGSGIQETQYF
NA	many	TRBV7-9	TRBJ2-5	TGTGCCAGCAGTTCCCAGATGTACCAAGAGACCCAGTACTTC	CASSSQMYQETQYF
NA	NA	TRBV4-1	TRBJ2-1	TGCGCCAGCAGCCTGGGGTGGGGGACGGGTGAGGAGCAGTTCTTC	CASSLGWGTGEEQFF
NA	NA	TRBV20-1	TRBJ1-1	TGCAGTGCGACTAAAGAAGCTAAAGCTTTCTTT	CSATKEAKAFF
TRBD1	few	TRBV6-1	TRBJ2-6	TGTGCCAGCAGTGCCCCCGACAGGGGAGCAGGGGCCAACGTCCTGACTTTC	CASSAPDRGAGANVLTF
TRBD2	few	TRBV30	TRBJ2-3	TGTGCCTGCTCCTTAGCGGGAGCGGGTGATACGCAGTATTTT	CACSLAGAGDTQYF
NA	many	TRBV6-6	TRBJ1-2	TGTGCCAGCAGTTACTCGGAGGCTCGGCTCTATGGCTACACCTTC	CASSYSEARLYGYTF